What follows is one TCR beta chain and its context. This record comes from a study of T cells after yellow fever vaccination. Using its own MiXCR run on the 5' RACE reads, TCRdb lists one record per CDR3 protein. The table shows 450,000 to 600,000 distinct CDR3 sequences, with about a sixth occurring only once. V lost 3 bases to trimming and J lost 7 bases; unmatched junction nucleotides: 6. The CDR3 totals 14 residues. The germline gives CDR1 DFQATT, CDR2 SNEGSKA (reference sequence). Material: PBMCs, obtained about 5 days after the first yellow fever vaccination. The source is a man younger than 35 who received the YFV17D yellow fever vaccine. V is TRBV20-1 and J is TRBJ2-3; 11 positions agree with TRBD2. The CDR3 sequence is CSASSPSGGNTQYF. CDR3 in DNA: TGCAGTGCTAGTAGTCCTAGCGGGGGGAATACGCAGTATTTT.